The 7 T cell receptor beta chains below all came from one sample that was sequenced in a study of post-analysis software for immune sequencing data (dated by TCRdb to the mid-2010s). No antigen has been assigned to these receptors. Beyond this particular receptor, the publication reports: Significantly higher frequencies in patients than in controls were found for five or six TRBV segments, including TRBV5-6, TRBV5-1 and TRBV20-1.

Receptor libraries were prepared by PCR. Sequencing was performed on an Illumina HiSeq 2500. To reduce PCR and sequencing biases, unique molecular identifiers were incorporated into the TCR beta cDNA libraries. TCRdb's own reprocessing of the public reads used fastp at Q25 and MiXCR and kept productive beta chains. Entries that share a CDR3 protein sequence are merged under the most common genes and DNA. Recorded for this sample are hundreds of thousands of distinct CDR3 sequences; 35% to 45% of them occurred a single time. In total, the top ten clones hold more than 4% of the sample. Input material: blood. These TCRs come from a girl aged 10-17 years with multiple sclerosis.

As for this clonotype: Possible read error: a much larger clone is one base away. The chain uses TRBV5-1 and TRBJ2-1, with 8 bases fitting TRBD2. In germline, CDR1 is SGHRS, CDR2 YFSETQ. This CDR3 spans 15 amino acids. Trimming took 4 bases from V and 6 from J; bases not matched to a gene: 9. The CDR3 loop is CASSPPAGEVNEQFF. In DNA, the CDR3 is TGCGCCAGCAGCCCACCAGCGGGAGAGGTCAATGAGCAGTTCTTC. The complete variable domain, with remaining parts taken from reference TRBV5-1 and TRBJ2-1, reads KAGVTQTPRYLIKTRGQQVTLSCSPISGHRSVSWYQQTPGQGLQFLFEYFSETQRNKGNFPGRFSGRQFSNSRSEMNVSTLELGDSALYLCASSPPAGEVNEQFFGPGTRLTVL.

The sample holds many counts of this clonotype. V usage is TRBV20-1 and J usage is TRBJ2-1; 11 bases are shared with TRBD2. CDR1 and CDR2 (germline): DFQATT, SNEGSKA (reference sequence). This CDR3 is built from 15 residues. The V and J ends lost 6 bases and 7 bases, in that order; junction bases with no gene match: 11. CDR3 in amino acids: CSARTGLAEGNEQFF. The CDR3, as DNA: TGCAGTGCAAGAACGGGACTAGCGGAGGGGAATGAGCAGTTCTTC.

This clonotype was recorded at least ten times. The CDR3 DNA reads as TGTGCCAGCAGTACAACAGGGGAGACAGATACGCAGTATTTT. It encodes CASSTTGETDTQYF. V and J are TRBV28 and TRBJ2-3; 7 bases are shared with TRBD1. The V and J ends lost 5 bases and 3 bases, in that order; junction bases with no gene match: 5. Looked up from germline, CDR1 is MDHEN and CDR2 is SYDVKM. This CDR3 contains 14 residues.

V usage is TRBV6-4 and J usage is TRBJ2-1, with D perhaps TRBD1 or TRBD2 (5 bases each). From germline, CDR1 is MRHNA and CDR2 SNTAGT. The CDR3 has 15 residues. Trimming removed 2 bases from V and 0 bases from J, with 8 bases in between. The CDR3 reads CASSDGTSSYNEQFF. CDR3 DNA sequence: TGTGCCAGCAGTGACGGGACGAGCTCCTACAATGAGCAGTTCTTC.

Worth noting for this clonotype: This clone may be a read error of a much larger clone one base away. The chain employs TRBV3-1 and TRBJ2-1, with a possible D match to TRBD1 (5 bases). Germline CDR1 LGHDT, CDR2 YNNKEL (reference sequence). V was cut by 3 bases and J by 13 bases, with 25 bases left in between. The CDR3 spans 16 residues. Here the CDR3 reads CASSQTQGRREETQFF. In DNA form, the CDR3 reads TGTGCCAGCAGCCAGACCCAGGGCCGGCGAGAAGAGACCCAGTTCTTC.

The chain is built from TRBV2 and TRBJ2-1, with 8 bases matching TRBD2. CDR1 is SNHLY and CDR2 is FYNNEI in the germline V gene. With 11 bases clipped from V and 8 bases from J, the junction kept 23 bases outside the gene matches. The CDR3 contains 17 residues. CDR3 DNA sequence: TGTGCCCGCAAGTTAATAGGACAGAAATCGCGGGGGGATGAGCAGTTCTTC. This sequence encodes CARKLIGQKSRGDEQFF. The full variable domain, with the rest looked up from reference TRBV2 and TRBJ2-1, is EPEVTQTPSHQVTQMGQEVILRCVPISNHLYFYWYRQILGQKVEFLVSFYNNEISEKSEIFDDQFSVERPDGSNFTLKIRSTKLEDSAMYFCARKLIGQKSRGDEQFFGPGTRLTVL.

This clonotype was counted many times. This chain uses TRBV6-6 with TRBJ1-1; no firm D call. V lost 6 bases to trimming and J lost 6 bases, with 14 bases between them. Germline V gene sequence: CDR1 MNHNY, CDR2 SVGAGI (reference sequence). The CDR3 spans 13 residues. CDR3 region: CASRNPSGSEAFF. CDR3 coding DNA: TGTGCCAGCAGGAACCCCTCGGGGTCTGAAGCTTTCTTT.